The rows below give T cell receptor beta chains drawn from one sample of a study of blood T cell repertoires in COVID-19. Clones were read by immunoSEQ multiplex PCR, and TCRdb kept only the in-frame ones, dropping some. The sample consists of approximately 76,000 clones, over 65% of them appearing once. What was sequenced was peripheral blood. These receptors originate from a woman between 65 and 79 years old with acute or convalescent COVID-19. The CDR3 runs from the conserved cysteine through the conserved F or W. D genes are given only for firm matches. The size entry is marked missing in some rows and otherwise reads once, few, many or a size class.

CDR3 protein | CDR3 DNA | J gene | clone size | V gene | D gene
CASSLFSNHGNTEAFF | TGCGCCAGCAGCTTGTTTTCGAACCACGGGAACACTGAAGCTTTCTTT | TRBJ1-1 | NA | TRBV5-1 | NA
CASSRGQGASSTEAFF | TGTGCCAGTAGTCGGGGGCAGGGGGCGTCGAGCACTGAAGCTTTCTTT | TRBJ1-1 | NA | TRBV19 | TRBD1
CASSVPARQGINDEQFF | TGTGCCAGCAGCGTACCTGCTCGACAGGGGATAAACGATGAGCAGTTCTTC | TRBJ2-1 | few | TRBV2 | TRBD1
CASSNGQGVPGELFF | TGCGCCAGCAGCAATGGACAGGGGGTCCCCGGGGAGCTGTTTTTT | TRBJ2-2 | NA | TRBV5-1 | TRBD1
CASGLVMGQKETQYF | TGTGCTAGTGGTTTGGTAATGGGACAGAAAGAGACCCAGTACTTC | TRBJ2-5 | NA | TRBV12-5 | TRBD1
CATRRTGATEAFF | TGTGCCACCCGAAGGACAGGGGCCACTGAAGCTTTCTTT | TRBJ1-1 | NA | TRBV28 | TRBD1
CASSLLERNYGYTF | TGTGCCAGCAGCTTACTCGAGCGCAACTATGGCTACACCTTC | TRBJ1-2 | NA | TRBV11-2 | NA
CASSPKPGGYTF | TGTGCCAGCAGCCCAAAACCGGGTGGCTACACCTTC | TRBJ1-2 | few | TRBV7-8 | NA
CASSATGPDQPQHF | TGTGCCAGCTCGGCGACAGGGCCCGATCAGCCCCAGCATTTT | TRBJ1-5 | few | TRBV18 | TRBD1
CASSFSRAQETQYF | TGTGCCAGCAGCTTTTCGCGGGCACAAGAGACCCAGTACTTC | TRBJ2-5 | few | TRBV7-2 | NA
CASSGQGNNGNTIYF | TGTGCCAGCAGCGGCCAGGGGAATAATGGAAACACCATATATTTT | TRBJ1-3 | NA | TRBV9 | NA
CASSDRRGSEAFF | TGTGCCAGCAGTGATCGCCGGGGGTCAGAAGCTTTCTTT | TRBJ1-1 | few | TRBV6-1 | NA
CAISGQLNTEAFF | TGTGCCATCTCGGGACAGTTGAACACTGAAGCTTTCTTT | TRBJ1-1 | NA | TRBV6-5 | TRBD1
CASSAQTHQPQHF | TGTGCCAGTAGTGCTCAGACTCATCAGCCCCAGCATTTT | TRBJ1-5 | NA | TRBV19 | NA
CASSQIFGETQYF | TGCGCCAGCAGCCAAATCTTCGGGGAGACCCAGTACTTC | TRBJ2-5 | NA | TRBV4-3 | NA
CASSPRRGYEQYF | TGTGCCAGCAGCCCTAGGAGGGGATACGAGCAGTACTTC | TRBJ2-7 | NA | TRBV12-3/TRBV12-4 | NA
CASSITQTGHTEAFF | TGTGCCAGCAGTATTACCCAGACAGGGCACACTGAAGCTTTCTTT | TRBJ1-1 | NA | TRBV6-5 | TRBD1
CASRPGQSNGELFF | TGTGCCAGCAGGCCGGGACAGTCCAACGGGGAGCTGTTTTTT | TRBJ2-2 | NA | TRBV6-5 | TRBD1
CSVGQGTEAFF | TGCAGCGTGGGACAGGGCACTGAAGCTTTCTTT | TRBJ1-1 | few | TRBV29-1 | TRBD1
CASSLQASGAYNEQFF | TGCGCCAGCAGCTTGCAGGCTAGCGGGGCCTACAATGAGCAGTTCTTC | TRBJ2-1 | few | TRBV5-1 | TRBD2
CASSPVGGTKAFF | TGTGCCAGCAGCCCAGTGGGGGGGACAAAAGCTTTCTTT | TRBJ1-1 | NA | TRBV7-8 | NA
CASSPGQGIGNTEAFF | TGTGCCAGCAGCCCCGGACAGGGGATAGGAAACACTGAAGCTTTCTTT | TRBJ1-1 | NA | TRBV7-2 | TRBD1
CASSDFSGTPYEQYF | TGTGCCAGCAGCGACTTTAGCGGGACGCCCTACGAGCAGTACTTC | TRBJ2-7 | NA | TRBV5-4 | TRBD2
CASSPRTGVFSQAGANVLTF | TGTGCCAGCTCACCTCGGACAGGGGTCTTCTCCCAGGCTGGGGCCAACGTCCTGACTTTC | TRBJ2-6 | once | TRBV18 | TRBD1
CSVGFTGPNTEAFF | TGCAGCGTTGGGTTCACAGGGCCGAACACTGAAGCTTTCTTT | TRBJ1-1 | NA | TRBV29-1 | NA
CASSTGQPLQFF | TGTGCCAGTAGTACCGGACAGCCTCTACAGTTCTTC | TRBJ2-1 | NA | TRBV19 | NA
CASSLDGTGDDYGYTF | TGCGCCAGCAGCTTGGATGGGACAGGGGACGACTATGGCTACACCTTC | TRBJ1-2 | NA | TRBV5-1 | TRBD1
CASSYSGGMGNSPLHF | TGTGCCAGCAGTTACTCGGGAGGGATGGGGAATTCACCCCTCCACTTT | TRBJ1-6 | NA | TRBV6-5 | NA
CASSESGQGYLTQPQHF | TGTGCCAGCAGTGAATCGGGACAGGGGTACCTCACCCAGCCCCAGCATTTT | TRBJ1-5 | NA | TRBV6-1 | TRBD1
CASSSNSVAGGKNIQYF | TGTGCCAGCAGCTCCAATTCCGTAGCGGGGGGGAAAAACATTCAGTACTTC | TRBJ2-4 | NA | TRBV7-2 | TRBD2
CASSLAPAVNYGYTF | TGTGCCAGCAGCTTAGCGCCGGCGGTAAACTATGGCTACACCTTC | TRBJ1-2 | NA | TRBV7-2 | NA
CASSGRQGPLYGYTF | TGCGCCAGCAGCGGGAGACAGGGGCCACTCTATGGCTACACCTTC | TRBJ1-2 | NA | TRBV5-1 | TRBD1
CASSDRGLAREKLFF | TGTGCCAGCAGTGATAGGGGGCTGGCTCGTGAAAAACTGTTTTTT | TRBJ1-4 | NA | TRBV25-1 | TRBD1
CSVETGRDQPQHF | TGCAGCGTAGAGACAGGGCGAGACCAGCCCCAGCATTTT | TRBJ1-5 | NA | TRBV29-1 | TRBD1
CASSLQVENYGYTF | TGTGCCAGCAGCCTACAGGTTGAGAACTATGGCTACACCTTC | TRBJ1-2 | NA | TRBV7-9 | NA
CASSQGRVTGELFF | TGTGCCAGCAGTCAGGGGAGGGTGACCGGGGAGCTGTTTTTT | TRBJ2-2 | NA | TRBV2 | NA